This T cell receptor (beta chain) derives from a study of T cell changes during pregnancy in multiple sclerosis. Some clones are missing from TCRdb's copy, which holds only in-frame ones; the method was immunoSEQ multiplex PCR. The sample holds more than 55,000 clones, approximately 94% seen once. Material: CD8+ T cells from peripheral blood mononuclear cells, obtained in the third trimester of pregnancy. The receptor comes from a female donor with multiple sclerosis, enrolled in a pregnancy study.

The CDR3 here is CASSLVTSGYTDTQYF. In DNA, the CDR3 is TGTGCCAGCAGCTTAGTTACTAGCGGGTACACAGATACGCAGTATTTT. The chain combines TRBV7-9 with TRBJ2-3, with 9 bases fitting TRBD2. V was pared by 1 base and J by 2 bases, with 4 bases of the junction left unmatched. Germline V gene data show CDR1 as SEHNR and CDR2 as FQNEAQ (reference sequence). There are 16 residues in the CDR3.